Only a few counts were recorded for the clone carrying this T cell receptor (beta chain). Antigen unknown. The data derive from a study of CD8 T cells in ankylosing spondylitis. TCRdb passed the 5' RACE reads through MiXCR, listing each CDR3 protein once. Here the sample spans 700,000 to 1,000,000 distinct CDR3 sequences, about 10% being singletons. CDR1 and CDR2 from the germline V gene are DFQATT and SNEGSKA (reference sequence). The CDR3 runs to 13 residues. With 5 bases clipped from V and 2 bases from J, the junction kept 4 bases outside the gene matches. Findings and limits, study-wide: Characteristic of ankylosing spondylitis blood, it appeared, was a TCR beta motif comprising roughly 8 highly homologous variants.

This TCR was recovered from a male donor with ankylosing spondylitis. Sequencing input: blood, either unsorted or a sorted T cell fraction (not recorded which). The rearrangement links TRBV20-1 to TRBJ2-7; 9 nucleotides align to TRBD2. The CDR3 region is CSAFKRGAYEQYF. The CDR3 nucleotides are TGCAGTGCTTTTAAGCGGGGGGCCTACGAGCAGTACTTC.